This T cell receptor (beta chain) was observed in a study of CD8 T cells in ankylosing spondylitis. Findings and limits, study-wide: Matched ankylosing spondylitis synovial fluid reportedly contained a significantly enriched population of disease-linked clones. For ankylosing spondylitis blood, a TCR beta motif of under ten highly homologous variants appeared characteristic.

This clonotype was counted between two and nine times. The antigen is undetermined. TCR beta libraries were made by quantitative 5'-RACE with molecular barcodes. From the 5' RACE reads, TCRdb called clonotypes with MiXCR, one entry per CDR3 protein. The table shows 450,000 to 550,000 distinct CDR3 sequences, with approximately 5.3% occurring only once. V gave up 4 bases and J gave up 10 bases; unmatched junction bases: 9. Germline CDR1 LGHNA, CDR2 YSLEER. This CDR3 is 16 amino acids long. The source material was blood, either unsorted or a sorted T cell fraction (not recorded which). The V call is TRBV4-3, the J call TRBJ2-1, with 14 bases aligning to TRBD2. This sequence was found in a male donor with ankylosing spondylitis. The CDR3 nucleotides read TGCGCCAGCAGCCCAAAGGGACTAGCGGGAGAAGAAGAGCAGTTCTTC. It encodes CASSPKGLAGEEEQFF.